The T cell receptor beta chain under discussion was sequenced for a study of cytomegalovirus exposure and HLA in healthy donors. Trimming cost V 0 bases and J 1 base; bases outside gene matches: 5. There are 17 residues in the CDR3. Germline-derived CDR1 and CDR2 are SGHNT and YYREEE (reference sequence). Clones were read by immunoSEQ multiplex PCR, and TCRdb kept only the in-frame ones, dropping some. The sample includes 180,000 or so clones, approximately 80% of them seen just once. The J gene is TRBJ1-5, the V gene TRBV5-4; TRBD1 agrees at 9 bases. The clonotype comes from a young woman in good health and CMV-seropositive. Sequenced sample: PBMCs. The DNA for the CDR3 is TGTGCCAGCAGCTTGGGAGATACAGGGGGCAGCAATCAGCCCCAGCATTTT. Translating gives CASSLGDTGGSNQPQHF.